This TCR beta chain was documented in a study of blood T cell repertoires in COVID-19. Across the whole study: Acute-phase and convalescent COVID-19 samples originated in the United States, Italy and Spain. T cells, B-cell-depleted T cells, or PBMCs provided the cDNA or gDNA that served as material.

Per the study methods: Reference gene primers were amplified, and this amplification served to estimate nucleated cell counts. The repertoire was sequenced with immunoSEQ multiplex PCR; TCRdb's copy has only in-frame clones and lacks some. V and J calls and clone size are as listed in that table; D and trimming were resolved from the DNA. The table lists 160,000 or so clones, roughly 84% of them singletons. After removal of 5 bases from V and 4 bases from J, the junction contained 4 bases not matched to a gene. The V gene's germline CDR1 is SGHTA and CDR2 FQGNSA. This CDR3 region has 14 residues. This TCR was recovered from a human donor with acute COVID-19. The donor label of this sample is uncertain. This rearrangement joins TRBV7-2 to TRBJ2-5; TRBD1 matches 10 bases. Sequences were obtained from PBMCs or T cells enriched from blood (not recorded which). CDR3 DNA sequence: TGTGCCAGCAGCCCGGACAGGGGGGGAGAGACCCAGTACTTC. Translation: CASSPDRGGETQYF. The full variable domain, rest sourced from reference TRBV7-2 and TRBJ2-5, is GAGVSQSPSNKVTEKGKDVELRCDPISGHTALYWYRQSLGQGLEFLIYFQGNSAPDKSGLPSDRFSAERTGGSVSTLTIQRTQQEDSAVYLCASSPDRGGETQYFGPGTRLLVL.